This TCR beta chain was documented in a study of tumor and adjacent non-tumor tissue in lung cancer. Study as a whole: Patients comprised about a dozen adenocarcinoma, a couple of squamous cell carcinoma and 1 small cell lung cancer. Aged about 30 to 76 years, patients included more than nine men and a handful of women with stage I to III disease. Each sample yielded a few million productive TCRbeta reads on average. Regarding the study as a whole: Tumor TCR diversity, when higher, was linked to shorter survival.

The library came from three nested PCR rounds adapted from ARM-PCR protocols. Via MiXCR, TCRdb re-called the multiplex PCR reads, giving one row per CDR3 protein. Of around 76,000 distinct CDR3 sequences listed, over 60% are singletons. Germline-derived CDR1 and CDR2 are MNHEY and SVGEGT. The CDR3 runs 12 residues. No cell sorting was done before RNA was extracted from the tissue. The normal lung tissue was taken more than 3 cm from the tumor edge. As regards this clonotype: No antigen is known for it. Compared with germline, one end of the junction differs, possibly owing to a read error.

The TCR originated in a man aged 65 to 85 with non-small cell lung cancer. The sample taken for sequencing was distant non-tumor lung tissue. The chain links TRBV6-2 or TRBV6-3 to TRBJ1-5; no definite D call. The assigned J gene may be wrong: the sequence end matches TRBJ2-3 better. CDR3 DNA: TGCGCCAGCAGTTGTCAGCCCCAGCCCCAGTATTTT. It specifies CASSCQPQPQYF.